Here is one T cell receptor (beta chain) with its context. The data belong to a study of blood T cell repertoires in COVID-19. Germline CDR1 and CDR2: SGHTA and FQGNSA. V was trimmed by 2 bases and J by 8 bases, leaving 18 bases between them. The CDR3 has 15 amino acids. Methods used by the authors: From reference gene primer amplification, estimates of nucleated cell counts were derived. The table came from immunoSEQ multiplex PCR; TCRdb's copy has only in-frame clones and leaves some out. V, J and clone size are taken as reported in that table, and D and trimming were inferred from the DNA itself. The table includes some 82,000 clones, around 81% detected once.

The sequence was collected from a man older than 75 with acute or convalescent COVID-19. The sequenced sample consisted of peripheral blood. The chain has TRBV7-2 and TRBJ1-2, with a weak D call TRBD1 (6 bases). CDR3 nucleotides: TGTGCCAGCAGCTTATCCCCGGGGGGGCGCGGAGGCTACACCTTC. Translating gives CASSLSPGGRGGYTF.